This T cell receptor beta chain was identified in a study of T cells in Graves' hyperthyroidism and ophthalmopathy. Findings of the study overall: In the blood, most expanded thyroid clonotypes above 0.001 appeared as well. The model made its ophthalmopathy prediction, and onset followed a median about 6 months later.

Researchers took RNA transcripts and amplified the TCR beta CDR3 regions from them. A first-round RT-PCR of the TCR CDR3 used the HTBI primer set. One entry per CDR3 protein results from TCRdb running MiXCR on the multiplex PCR reads. Seen here are about 340,000 distinct CDR3 sequences, over 15% observed once, and the top ten hold 45% to 50%. As to this clonotype: Its target is unknown.

Germline lookup yields CDR1 DFQATT and CDR2 SNEGSKA (reference sequence). This CDR3 is 13 amino acids long. Trimming at V came to 1 base and at J to 3 bases, leaving 0 bases not matched to a gene. Diagnosis rested on symptoms, serum thyroxine and TRAb, thyroid ultrasound, and orbital computed tomography. The clonotype comes from a woman between 50 and 59 years old with Graves' hyperthyroidism. The sequenced sample was blood. This sequence joins TRBV20-1 and TRBJ2-7, with TRBD2 matching over 10 bases. The CDR3 is CSARGTSGYEQYF. In DNA, the CDR3 is TGCAGTGCTAGAGGGACTAGCGGCTACGAGCAGTACTTC.